These 14 T cell receptor beta chains share one sample of origin, sequenced in a study of blood T cell repertoires in COVID-19. TCRdb's table, derived via immunoSEQ multiplex PCR, lists solely in-frame clones and lacks some. This table has some 140,000 clones, about three quarters appearing once. The sample taken for sequencing was peripheral blood. The receptors originated from a man older than 75 with acute or convalescent COVID-19.

This chain links TRBV7-8 with TRBJ1-2; 7 bases line up with TRBD1. Germline V gene data show CDR1 as SGHVS and CDR2 as FQNEAQ. This CDR3 has 13 amino acids. V shed 1 base and J 4 bases; nucleotides not matched to a gene: 0. In nucleotides, the CDR3 is TGTGCCAGCAGCTTAGACAGGGGCTATGGCTACACCTTC. It specifies CASSLDRGYGYTF.

The CDR3 region is CASSPIQGAGYTF. The CDR3 DNA follows: TGTGCCAGCAGCCCCATACAGGGGGCTGGCTACACCTTC. This sequence joins TRBV14 and TRBJ1-2, with 9 positions matching TRBD1. The CDR3 consists of 13 residues. Germline V CDR1 and CDR2: SGHDN, FVKESK. V shed 4 bases, J shed 7 bases, and the junction held 4 bases outside the gene matches. The whole variable domain, remainder taken from reference TRBV14 and TRBJ1-2, is EAGVTQFPSHSVIEKGQTVTLRCDPISGHDNLYWYRRVMGKEIKFLLHFVKESKQDESGMPNNRFLAERTGGTYSTLKVQPAELEDSGVYFCASSPIQGAGYTFGSGTRLTVV.

The rearrangement links TRBV11-3 to TRBJ1-5; D remains ambiguous. Per the germline V gene, CDR1 is SGHNT and CDR2 is YENEEA. This CDR3 comprises 16 residues. V was trimmed by 2 bases and J by 0 bases, leaving 11 bases between them. DNA for the CDR3: TGTGCCAGCAGCTTATTCGATTCTAATAGCAATCAGCCCCAGCATTTT. Translating gives CASSLFDSNSNQPQHF.

This clone was found a few times. Other DNA sequences in the sample encode the same CDR3. The CDR3 nucleotides are TGTGCCAGCAGCTTAGAGGCTAGCAATCAGCCCCAGCATTTT. Translating gives CASSLEASNQPQHF. The J gene is TRBJ1-5, the V gene TRBV11-2; D is undetermined. V was pared by 0 bases and J by 0 bases, with 3 bases between. CDR1 is SGHAT and CDR2 is FQNNGV in the germline V gene. The CDR3 has 14 amino acids.

This chain joins TRBV30 and TRBJ1-2; 10 bases match TRBD1. This CDR3 is built from 14 residues. Germline CDR1 GTSNPN, CDR2 SVGIG (reference sequence). The V segment lost 2 bases and the J segment 4 bases; nucleotides outside the gene matches: 4. DNA of the CDR3: TGTGCCTGGAGTCCAAGGACAGGGGGCTATGGCTACACCTTC. Its translation is CAWSPRTGGYGYTF.

This chain connects TRBV28 to TRBJ2-5; TRBD1 is a possible D gene (6 bases). Trimming cost V 2 bases and J 1 base, with 11 bases left between them. The CDR3 extends over 15 amino acids. Germline values: CDR1 MDHEN, CDR2 SYDVKM. The CDR3, as DNA: TGTGCCAGCAGTTTAGGGGGCGGGCCCCAAGAGACCCAGTACTTC. It codes for CASSLGGGPQETQYF.

This clone was detected only once. The J gene is TRBJ1-2, the V gene TRBV6-2 or TRBV6-3; possible D gene TRBD1, 5 bases. V was clipped by 4 bases and J by 4 bases, with 10 bases between them. Germline CDR1 MNHEY, CDR2 SVGEGT. This CDR3 has 13 amino acids. CDR3 in amino acids: CASSSQGFYGYTF. For the CDR3, the DNA is TGTGCCAGCAGTTCTCAGGGATTCTATGGCTACACCTTC.

The chain carries TRBV11-2 and TRBJ2-5; D may be TRBD1 (6 bases). V was shortened by 1 base and J by 1 base, with 19 bases between the two germline ends. This CDR3 region has 18 residues. Germline V gene lookup returns CDR1 SGHAT and CDR2 FQNNGV. The CDR3 loop is CASSLGQGRTIRQETQYF. The CDR3 coding sequence is TGTGCCAGCAGCTTAGGTCAGGGGCGGACAATTCGCCAAGAGACCCAGTACTTC.

The chain links TRBV4-3 to TRBJ2-7, with 9 nucleotides matching TRBD2. This CDR3 region has 15 residues. The V and J ends lost 4 bases and 0 bases, in that order; junction bases with no gene match: 4. Germline V gives CDR1 LGHNA, CDR2 YSLEER. This CDR3 reads CASSRGGGASYEQYF. The DNA for the CDR3 is TGCGCCAGCAGCCGCGGCGGGGGGGCCTCCTACGAGCAGTACTTC.

The rearrangement joins TRBV5-4 to TRBJ2-2; 7 bases line up with TRBD1. The CDR3 loop spans 13 amino acids. Germline V gene sequence: CDR1 SGHNT, CDR2 YYREEE (reference sequence). The trim removed 6 bases at V and 4 bases at J, leaving 3 bases unmatched. The CDR3 region has the DNA TGTGCCAGCAAGGGGGCCTTCACCGGGGAGCTGTTTTTT. Translation gives CASKGAFTGELFF.

The chain carries TRBV14 and TRBJ2-7; tentatively, D is TRBD1 (6 bases). V lost 1 base to trimming and J lost 7 bases, with 11 bases between them. The CDR3 totals 13 residues. CDR1 and CDR2 from the germline V gene are SGHDN and FVKESK. The CDR3: CASSQGQRGEQYF. DNA of the CDR3: TGTGCCAGCAGCCAAGGTCAGAGGGGGGAGCAGTACTTC. Together with reference TRBV14 and TRBJ2-7, the CDR3 gives the full variable domain: EAGVTQFPSHSVIEKGQTVTLRCDPISGHDNLYWYRRVMGKEIKFLLHFVKESKQDESGMPNNRFLAERTGGTYSTLKVQPAELEDSGVYFCASSQGQRGEQYFGPGTRLTVT.

V is TRBV7-2 and J is TRBJ2-2; D not resolved. With 0 bases removed from V and 6 bases from J, the gap between germline ends came to 14 bases. Germline V gene sequence: CDR1 SGHTA, CDR2 FQGNSA. This CDR3 comprises 16 residues. The CDR3 sequence is CASSLAGLYSAGELFF. DNA of the CDR3: TGTGCCAGCAGCTTAGCGGGCCTCTACTCTGCCGGGGAGCTGTTTTTT.

This clone has only a few counts. The V and J genes are TRBV4-2 and TRBJ2-2; D unresolved. Germline V lookup: CDR1 LGHNA, CDR2 YNFKEQ. V lost 0 bases and J 5 bases, leaving 7 bases between the germline ends. The CDR3 contains 14 residues. The CDR3 loop is CASSQEPRTGELFF. The CDR3 DNA sequence: TGTGCCAGCAGCCAAGAACCGCGGACCGGGGAGCTGTTTTTT.

This clone occurred a few times. The rearrangement links TRBV18 to TRBJ2-7, with TRBD1 matching 8 bases. V lost 5 bases and J lost 7; bases outside the gene matches: 4. The CDR3 consists of 12 residues. Germline V gene data show CDR1 as KGHSH and CDR2 as LQKENI. CDR3 DNA sequence: TGTGCCAGCTCAGCGGACAGGGATGAGCAGTACTTC. Its translation: CASSADRDEQYF.